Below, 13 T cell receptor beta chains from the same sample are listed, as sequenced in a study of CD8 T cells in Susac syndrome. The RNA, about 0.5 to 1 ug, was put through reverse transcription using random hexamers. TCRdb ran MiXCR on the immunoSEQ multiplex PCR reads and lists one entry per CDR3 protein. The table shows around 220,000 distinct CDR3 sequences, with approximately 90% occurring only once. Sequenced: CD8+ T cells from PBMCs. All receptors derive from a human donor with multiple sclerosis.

In DNA, the CDR3 is TGTGCCAGCCTGAACAGGGGGACTCCGTACAATGAGCAGTTCTTC. Protein sequence: CASLNRGTPYNEQFF. The chain combines TRBV12-3 or TRBV12-4 with TRBJ2-1; 8 bases line up with TRBD1. CDR3 length equals 15 residues. The junction had 10 bases not matched to a gene; V was cut back by 8 bases and J by 4 bases.

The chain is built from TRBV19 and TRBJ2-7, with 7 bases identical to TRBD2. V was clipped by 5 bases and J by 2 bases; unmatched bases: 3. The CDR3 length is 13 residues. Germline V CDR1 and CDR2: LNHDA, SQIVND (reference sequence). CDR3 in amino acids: CASSPAGTYEQYF. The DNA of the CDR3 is TGTGCCAGTAGTCCAGCGGGGACCTACGAGCAGTACTTC.

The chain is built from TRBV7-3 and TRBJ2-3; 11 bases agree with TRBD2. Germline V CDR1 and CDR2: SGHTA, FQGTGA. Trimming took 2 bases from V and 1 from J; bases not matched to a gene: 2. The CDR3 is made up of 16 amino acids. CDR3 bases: TGTGCCAGCAGCTTATTGGGACTAGCGGGCACAGATACGCAGTATTTT. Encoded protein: CASSLLGLAGTDTQYF.

CDR3 nucleotides: TGCGCCAGCAGCCAGGTGGGGGCCATAAATTACAATGAGCAGTTCTTC. It translates to CASSQVGAINYNEQFF. The chain recombines TRBV4-1 with TRBJ2-1; tentatively, D is TRBD1 (6 bases). The V end was cut by 3 bases, the J end by 4 bases, with 16 bases between. There are 16 residues in the CDR3. Germline V gene sequence: CDR1 MGHRA, CDR2 YSYEKL.

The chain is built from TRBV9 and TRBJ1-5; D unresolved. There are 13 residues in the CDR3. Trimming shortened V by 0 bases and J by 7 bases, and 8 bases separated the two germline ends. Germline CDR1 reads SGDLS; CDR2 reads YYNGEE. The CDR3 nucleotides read TGTGCCAGCAGCGTAGACGGGAACCAGCCCCAGCATTTT. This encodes CASSVDGNQPQHF.

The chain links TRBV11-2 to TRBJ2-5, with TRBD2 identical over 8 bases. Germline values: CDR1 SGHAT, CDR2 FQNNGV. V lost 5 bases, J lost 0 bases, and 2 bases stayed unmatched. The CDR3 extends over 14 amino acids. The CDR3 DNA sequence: TGTGCCAGCAGCCCGGGGGGGTACCAAGAGACCCAGTACTTC. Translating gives CASSPGGYQETQYF.

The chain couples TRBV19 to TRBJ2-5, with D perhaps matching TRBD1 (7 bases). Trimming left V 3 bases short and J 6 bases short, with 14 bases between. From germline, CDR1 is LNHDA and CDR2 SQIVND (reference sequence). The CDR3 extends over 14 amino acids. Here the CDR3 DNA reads TGTGCCAGTAGTATGGAGGGGGCGCAGAAGACCCAGTACTTC. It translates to CASSMEGAQKTQYF.

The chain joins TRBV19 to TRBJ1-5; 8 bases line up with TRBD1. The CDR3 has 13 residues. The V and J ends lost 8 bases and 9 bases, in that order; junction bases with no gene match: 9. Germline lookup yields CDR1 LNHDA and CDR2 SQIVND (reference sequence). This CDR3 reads CASGTGPNRPQHF. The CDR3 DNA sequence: TGTGCCAGTGGGACAGGCCCAAACCGGCCCCAGCATTTT.

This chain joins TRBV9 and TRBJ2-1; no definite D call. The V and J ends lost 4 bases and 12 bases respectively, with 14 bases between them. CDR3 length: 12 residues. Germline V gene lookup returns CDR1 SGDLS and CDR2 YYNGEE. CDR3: CASSTRTGGQFF. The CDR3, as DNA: TGTGCCAGCAGCACCAGGACCGGCGGGCAGTTCTTC.

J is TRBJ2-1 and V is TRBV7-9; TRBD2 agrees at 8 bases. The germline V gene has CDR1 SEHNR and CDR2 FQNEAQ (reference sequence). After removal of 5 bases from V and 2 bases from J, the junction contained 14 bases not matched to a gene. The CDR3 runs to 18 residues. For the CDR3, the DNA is TGTGCCAGCAGCCCGAATCCAGAGCGGGGGCCGACCTACAATGAGCAGTTCTTC. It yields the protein CASSPNPERGPTYNEQFF.

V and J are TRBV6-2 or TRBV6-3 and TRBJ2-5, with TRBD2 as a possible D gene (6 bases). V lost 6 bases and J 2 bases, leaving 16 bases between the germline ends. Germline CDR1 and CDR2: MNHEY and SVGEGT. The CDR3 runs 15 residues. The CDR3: CASRDSLAVQETQYF. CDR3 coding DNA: TGTGCCAGCAGGGACTCCTTAGCGGTACAAGAGACCCAGTACTTC.

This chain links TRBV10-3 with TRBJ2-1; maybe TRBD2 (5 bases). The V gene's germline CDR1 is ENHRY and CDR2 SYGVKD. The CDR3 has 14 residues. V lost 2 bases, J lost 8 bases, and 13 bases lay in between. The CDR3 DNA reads TGTGCCATCAGTGAGAATGGGCTAGCCGATGAGCAGTTCTTC. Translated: CAISENGLADEQFF.

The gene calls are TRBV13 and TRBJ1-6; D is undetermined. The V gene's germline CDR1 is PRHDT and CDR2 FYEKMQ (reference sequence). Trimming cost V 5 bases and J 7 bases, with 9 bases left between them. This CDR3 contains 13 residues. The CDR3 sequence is CASSPNMNSPLHF. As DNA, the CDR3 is TGTGCCAGCAGCCCTAACATGAATTCACCCCTCCACTTT.